The entry below describes one T cell receptor (beta chain). The sample originates from a study of blood T cell repertoires in COVID-19. Study-level information: Spain, Italy and the United States supplied samples that represented acute and convalescent COVID-19. From T cells, B-cell-depleted T cells, or PBMCs came the material, which was cDNA or gDNA.

Germline V lookup: CDR1 MDHEN, CDR2 SYDVKM. This CDR3 region has 12 residues. V was shortened by 5 bases and J by 14 bases, with 15 bases between the two germline ends. Original methodology: Amplification of reference gene primers was used by the study to estimate nucleated cell counts. Repertoires were generated with immunoSEQ multiplex PCR, while TCRdb's copy carries only in-frame clones and drops some. D and trimming were read from the DNA, whereas the V and J calls and clone size are those reported in that table. The sample holds some 200,000 clones; 65% to 90% are singletons and the top ten take under 1.5%.

The chain combines TRBV28 with TRBJ1-4; no firm D call. Sample: peripheral blood. This sequence originates from a woman aged 40 to 49 who had recovered from COVID-19. CDR3 protein: CASSPRFLALFF. The CDR3 DNA reads TGTGCCAGCAGTCCCCGATTTCTTGCGCTGTTTTTT.